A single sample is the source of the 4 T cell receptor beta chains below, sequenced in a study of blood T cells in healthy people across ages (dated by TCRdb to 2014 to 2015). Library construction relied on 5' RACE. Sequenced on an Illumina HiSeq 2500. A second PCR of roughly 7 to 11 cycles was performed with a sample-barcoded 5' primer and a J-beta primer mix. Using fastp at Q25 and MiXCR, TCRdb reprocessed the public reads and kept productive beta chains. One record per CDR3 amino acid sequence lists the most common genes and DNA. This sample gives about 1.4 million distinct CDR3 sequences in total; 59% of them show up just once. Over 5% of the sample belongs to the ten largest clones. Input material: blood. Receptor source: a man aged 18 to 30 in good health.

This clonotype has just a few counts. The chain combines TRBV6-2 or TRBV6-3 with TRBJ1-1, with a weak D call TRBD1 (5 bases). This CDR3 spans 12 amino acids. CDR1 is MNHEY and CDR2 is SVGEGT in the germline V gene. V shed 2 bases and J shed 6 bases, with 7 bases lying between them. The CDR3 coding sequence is TGTGCCAGCAGTTACAGGGGCTCTGAAGCTTTCTTT. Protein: CASSYRGSEAFF.

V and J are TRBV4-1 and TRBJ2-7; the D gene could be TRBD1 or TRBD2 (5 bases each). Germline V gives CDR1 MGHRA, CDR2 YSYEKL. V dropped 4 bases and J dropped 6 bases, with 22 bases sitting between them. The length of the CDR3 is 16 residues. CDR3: CASSLHGGTSQPEQYF. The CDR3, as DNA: TGCGCCAGCAGCCTCCATGGTGGGACGTCTCAACCCGAGCAGTACTTC.

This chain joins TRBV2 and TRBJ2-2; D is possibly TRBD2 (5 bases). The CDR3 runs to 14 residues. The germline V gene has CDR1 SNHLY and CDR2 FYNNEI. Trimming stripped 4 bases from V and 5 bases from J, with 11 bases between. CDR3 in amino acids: CASSVSGDTGELFF. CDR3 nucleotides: TGTGCCAGCAGTGTCTCCGGGGATACCGGGGAGCTGTTTTTT. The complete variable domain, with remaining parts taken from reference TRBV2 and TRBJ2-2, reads EPEVTQTPSHQVTQMGQEVILRCVPISNHLYFYWYRQILGQKVEFLVSFYNNEISEKSEIFDDQFSVERPDGSNFTLKIRSTKLEDSAMYFCASSVSGDTGELFFGEGSRLTVL.

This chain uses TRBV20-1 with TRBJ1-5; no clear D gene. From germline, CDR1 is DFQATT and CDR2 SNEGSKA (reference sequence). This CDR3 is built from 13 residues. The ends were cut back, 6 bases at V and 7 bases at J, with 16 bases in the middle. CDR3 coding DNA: TGCAGTGCCCGACCGGGAGTTCGGCAGCCCCAGCATTTT. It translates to CSARPGVRQPQHF.